The 4 T cell receptor beta chains reported below all come from one sample, sequenced in a study of blood T cell repertoires in COVID-19. Sequenced by immunoSEQ multiplex PCR; TCRdb stores in-frame clones only, minus some. In the table there are some 100,000 clones, 89% of which are singletons. The source material was peripheral blood. The origin of the receptors is a woman between 70 and 85 years old with acute or convalescent COVID-19.

CDR3 in amino acids: CASNTDGGRDTEAFF. Written as DNA, the CDR3 is TGTGCCAGCAACACCGACGGAGGGCGGGACACTGAAGCTTTCTTT. The J gene is TRBJ1-1, the V gene TRBV9; no firm D call. This CDR3 comprises 15 residues. Germline V gene sequence: CDR1 SGDLS, CDR2 YYNGEE. Between the trimmed V and J ends, which lost 6 bases and 3 bases, there was a span of 18 bases.

This chain uses TRBV28 with TRBJ2-7; D unresolved. CDR3 size: 12 residues. Per germline, CDR1 MDHEN and CDR2 SYDVKM. The V gene lost 6 bases and the J gene lost 7 bases, with 13 bases spanning the gap. CDR3 sequence reads: CASSQARREQYF. The CDR3 DNA is TGTGCCAGCAGCCAGGCTCGACGGGAGCAGTACTTC.

The rearrangement joins TRBV28 to TRBJ1-1, with 9 bases identical to TRBD1. In germline, CDR1 is MDHEN, CDR2 SYDVKM. The CDR3 spans 17 residues. After removal of 9 bases from V and 4 bases from J, the junction contained 18 bases not matched to a gene. CDR3 DNA: TGTGCCAGTATGACGGGACAGGGTGTAAGGTTGGGCACTGAAGCTTTCTTT. Its translation: CASMTGQGVRLGTEAFF. The variable domain in full, completed from reference TRBV28 and TRBJ1-1, reads DVKVTQSSRYLVKRTGEKVFLECVQDMDHENMFWYRQDPGLGLRLIYFSYDVKMKEKGDIPEGYSVSREKKERFSLILESASTNQTSMYLCASMTGQGVRLGTEAFFGQGTRLTVV.

The chain has TRBV4-2 and TRBJ1-2; TRBD1 agrees at 11 bases. This CDR3 has 16 amino acids. In germline, CDR1 is LGHNA, CDR2 YNFKEQ. With V trimmed by 3 bases and J by 7 bases, 10 bases remained unmatched. CDR3 protein: CASSHGGQGARSGYTF. The CDR3 coding sequence is TGTGCCAGCAGCCACGGCGGACAGGGGGCTCGTAGTGGCTACACCTTC.